The 31 T cell receptor beta chains presented below share a single source sample, sequenced in a study of regulatory T cells in long-lasting Graves disease. Time point: newly diagnosed GD, antithyroid drugs for less than 3 months. Following extraction of RNA from PBMCs, that RNA was used to make the TCR library. HTBI primers from iRepertoire and Arm-PCR of CDR3 regions yielded the TCR beta libraries. TCRdb re-analysed the multiplex PCR reads in MiXCR, keeping a single row per CDR3 protein. The sample includes around 400,000 distinct CDR3 sequences, about 14% of them seen just once. Source: peripheral blood mononuclear cells (PBMCs), taken at new diagnosis, from a patient treated with antithyroid drugs. Receptors originate from a female donor with Graves disease.

This clonotype was observed a few times. The J gene is TRBJ2-2, the V gene TRBV7-3; 15 nucleotides match TRBD2. V trimming: 4 bases; J trimming: 4 bases; junction bases outside the gene matches: 7. CDR3 length: 18 amino acids. CDR1 is SGHTA and CDR2 is FQGTGA in the germline V gene. CDR3: CASSYGLAGGRPTGELFF. For the CDR3, the DNA is TGTGCCAGCAGCTACGGACTAGCGGGAGGGCGTCCCACCGGGGAGCTGTTTTTT.

Ten or more counts support this clonotype. The chain uses TRBV9 and TRBJ2-5, with D unclear. Germline CDR1 is SGDLS and CDR2 is YYNGEE. V lost 0 bases and J 1 base, leaving 7 bases between the germline ends. The CDR3 spans 14 residues. CDR3 loop: CASSVGWSQETQYF. The CDR3 DNA reads as TGTGCCAGCAGCGTAGGATGGAGCCAAGAGACCCAGTACTTC.

The CDR3 is CASKGEGGYTF. The CDR3 DNA reads as TGTGCCAGCAAGGGGGAGGGCGGCTACACCTTC. The chain is built from TRBV7-2 and TRBJ1-2, with a possible D match to TRBD1 (6 bases). The CDR3 extends over 11 amino acids. V lost 7 bases to trimming and J lost 8 bases, with 11 bases between them. Germline CDR1 is SGHTA and CDR2 is FQGNSA. Supplemented by reference TRBV7-2 and TRBJ1-2, the full variable domain reads GAGVSQSPSNKVTEKGKDVELRCDPISGHTALYWYRQSLGQGLEFLIYFQGNSAPDKSGLPSDRFSAERTGGSVSTLTIQRTQQEDSAVYLCASKGEGGYTFGSGTRLTVV.

The rearrangement links TRBV2 to TRBJ1-2; D is perhaps TRBD1 (5 bases). V shed 9 bases and J shed 5 bases, with 19 bases lying between them. The germline CDR1 and CDR2 sequences are SNHLY and FYNNEI. This CDR3 comprises 14 residues. The CDR3: CASTPPGRAYGYTF. In nucleotides, the CDR3 is TGTGCCAGTACCCCACCGGGACGAGCTTATGGCTACACCTTC.

This clonotype occurred a few times. The chain combines TRBV6-2 or TRBV6-3 with TRBJ1-5, with D hard to call. Per the germline V gene, CDR1 is MNHEY and CDR2 is SVGEGT. The CDR3 length is 14 residues. The V and J ends lost 1 base and 1 base respectively, with 5 bases between them. The chain's CDR3 is CASSYFPSNQPQHF. The CDR3 DNA is TGTGCCAGCAGTTACTTTCCCAGCAATCAGCCCCAGCATTTT.

This clonotype has at least ten counts. The chain carries TRBV20-1 and TRBJ1-2; 7 bases align to TRBD1. J lost 6 bases, V lost 1 base, and 2 bases had no gene match. Germline CDR1 and CDR2: DFQATT and SNEGSKA (reference sequence). This CDR3 region has 12 residues. CDR3 loop: CSARADRDGYTF. For the CDR3, the DNA is TGCAGTGCTAGAGCCGACAGGGATGGCTACACCTTC.

This sequence joins TRBV9 and TRBJ2-2; 8 bases are shared with TRBD1. The CDR3 has 15 residues. V lost 4 bases and J lost 3; bases outside the gene matches: 5. Germline-derived CDR1 and CDR2 are SGDLS and YYNGEE. The CDR3 region has the DNA TGTGCCAGCAGCCTCCTGACAGGGGACACCGGGGAGCTGTTTTTT. Protein: CASSLLTGDTGELFF.

The J gene is TRBJ2-1, the V gene TRBV29-1, with 15 bases identical to TRBD2. This CDR3 comprises 14 residues. Germline V gene lookup returns CDR1 SQVTM and CDR2 ANQGSEA. Losses at the gene ends were 6 bases for V and 5 bases for J; bases not matched to a gene: 2. Here the CDR3 DNA reads TGCAGCGTGGGGACTAGCGGGGGGAACAATGAGCAGTTCTTC. As protein: CSVGTSGGNNEQFF.

Ten or more counts support this clonotype. V is TRBV11-2 and J is TRBJ2-7; 8 bases match TRBD2. Trimming took 5 bases from V and 6 from J; bases not matched to a gene: 12. In germline, CDR1 is SGHAT, CDR2 FQNNGV. CDR3 length: 15 residues. The CDR3 region is CASSTWTSREPEQYF. For the CDR3, the DNA is TGTGCCAGCAGCACGTGGACTAGCAGAGAGCCCGAGCAGTACTTC.

This clonotype was detected only a few times. Because the CDR3 is missing its conserved closing phenylalanine or tryptophan, this is likely a read error. The chain combines TRBV12-5 with TRBJ2-7, with a tentative D call TRBD1 (6 bases). V was trimmed by 7 bases and J by 1 base, leaving 11 bases between them. The CDR3 is 13 amino acids. The germline CDR1 and CDR2 sequences are LGHNT and FRNRAP. The CDR3 protein is CASVLGGSYEQYS. In nucleotides, the CDR3 is TGTGCTAGTGTCCTAGGGGGTTCCTACGAGCAGTACTCC.

This clonotype was observed at least ten times. The J gene is TRBJ2-7, the V gene TRBV6-1; D not resolved. Germline loops: CDR1 MNHNS, CDR2 SASEGT. V was cut by 3 bases and J by 3 bases, with 15 bases left in between. This CDR3 is 15 amino acids long. The CDR3 nucleotides are TGTGCCAGCAGTGACGGACCCGCTAGGGACTACGAGCAGTACTTC. It translates to CASSDGPARDYEQYF.

In nucleotides, the CDR3 is TGTGCTAGTGGTTGGCCCGAGCAGTACTTC. The encoded protein is CASGWPEQYF. The chain links TRBV12-5 to TRBJ2-7; D remains ambiguous. Germline V CDR1 and CDR2: LGHNT, FRNRAP. V was trimmed by 4 bases and J by 6 bases, leaving 4 bases between them. The CDR3 is 10 amino acids.

This clonotype was seen repeatedly, ten times or more. V is TRBV30 and J is TRBJ2-5; 9 bases are a match to TRBD1. V trimming: 1 base; J trimming: 5 bases; junction bases outside the gene matches: 2. Looked up from germline, CDR1 is GTSNPN and CDR2 is SVGIG (reference sequence). The CDR3 loop spans 13 amino acids. CDR3 amino acids: CAWSAGTGETQYF. The CDR3 nucleotides read TGTGCCTGGAGTGCCGGGACAGGGGAGACCCAGTACTTC.

This clonotype was seen at least ten times. The chain has TRBV5-6 and TRBJ1-2; 9 bases match TRBD1. Trimming took 6 bases from V and 4 from J; bases not matched to a gene: 10. Germline assignment: CDR1 SGHDT and CDR2 YYEEEE. CDR3 length equals 15 residues. This CDR3 is CASNQRDRDFYGYTF. Written as DNA, the CDR3 is TGTGCCAGCAACCAACGGGACAGGGATTTCTATGGCTACACCTTC.

This clonotype has at least ten counts. This sequence joins TRBV27 and TRBJ2-7; either TRBD1 or TRBD2 may fit D (5 bases each). From germline, CDR1 is MNHEY and CDR2 SMNVEV (reference sequence). The CDR3 has 16 amino acids. The V and J ends lost 5 bases and 3 bases respectively, with 20 bases between them. The CDR3 region is CASSPGTRGSFYEQYF. The DNA of the CDR3 is TGTGCCAGCAGTCCGGGGACCCGAGGGAGTTTCTACGAGCAGTACTTC.

This clonotype was counted many times. The chain carries TRBV14 and TRBJ2-1, with a weak D call TRBD2 (5 bases). Germline CDR1 SGHDN, CDR2 FVKESK. CDR3 length equals 15 residues. Between the trimmed V and J ends, which lost 6 bases and 2 bases, there was a span of 14 bases. CDR3 in DNA: TGTGCCAGCAGTGGCGGGCCCTACCCCTACAATGAGCAGTTCTTC. This encodes CASSGGPYPYNEQFF.

This clonotype was detected many times. The chain is built from TRBV7-2 and TRBJ2-1; D ambiguous. Per germline, CDR1 SGHTA and CDR2 FQGNSA. Trimming took off 6 bases at V and 4 bases at J, with 10 bases between the two ends. This CDR3 has 13 residues. The CDR3 spells CASSLSLYNEQFF. CDR3 nucleotides: TGTGCCAGCAGTTTGTCCTTATACAATGAGCAGTTCTTC. The full variable domain, with the rest looked up from reference TRBV7-2 and TRBJ2-1, is GAGVSQSPSNKVTEKGKDVELRCDPISGHTALYWYRQSLGQGLEFLIYFQGNSAPDKSGLPSDRFSAERTGGSVSTLTIQRTQQEDSAVYLCASSLSLYNEQFFGPGTRLTVL.

This clonotype was seen at least ten times. This chain connects TRBV30 to TRBJ1-1; D unresolved. V was shortened by 0 bases and J by 0 bases, with 2 bases between the two germline ends. CDR3 length equals 12 residues. Germline-derived CDR1 and CDR2 are GTSNPN and SVGIG (reference sequence). CDR3 coding DNA: TGTGCCTGGAGTGTAATGAACACTGAAGCTTTCTTT. It codes for CAWSVMNTEAFF.

This chain joins TRBV11-1 and TRBJ1-2; the match to TRBD1 covers 9 bases. CDR3 size: 14 residues. Germline V gene lookup returns CDR1 SGHAT and CDR2 FQDESV (reference sequence). The J segment lost 7 bases and the V segment lost 5 bases, leaving 8 bases of the junction unmatched. As DNA, the CDR3 is TGTGCCAGCAGCCCCCGGGACAGGGCCACTGGCTACACCTTC. Protein sequence: CASSPRDRATGYTF.

Many counts were recorded for this clonotype. The chain couples TRBV28 to TRBJ1-5; TRBD1 matches 8 bases. The CDR3 contains 16 residues. Germline loops: CDR1 MDHEN, CDR2 SYDVKM. J gave up 11 bases and V 6 bases, and 18 bases lay outside the gene matches. This CDR3 reads CASSLGQGSPRRAQHF. The CDR3 DNA sequence: TGTGCCAGCAGCCTCGGACAGGGATCACCCAGGCGGGCCCAGCATTTT.

The chain couples TRBV4-1 to TRBJ1-5, with D maybe TRBD1 (5 bases). Trimming stripped 3 bases from V and 0 bases from J, with 12 bases between. Germline loops: CDR1 MGHRA, CDR2 YSYEKL. CDR3 length: 16 amino acids. Here the CDR3 DNA reads TGCGCCAGCAGCCAGGGCCGGGGGAATAGCAATCAGCCCCAGCATTTT. This gives the protein CASSQGRGNSNQPQHF.

This clonotype was observed at least ten times. The CDR3 region has the DNA TGTGCCAGCAGGAGACACTTCTCCTACGAGCAGTACTTC. Its protein product is CASRRHFSYEQYF. The chain links TRBV12-3 or TRBV12-4 to TRBJ2-7; D gene ambiguous. V was pared by 6 bases and J by 0 bases, with 9 bases between. This CDR3 has 13 residues.

Ten or more counts support this clonotype. The chain has TRBV6-1 and TRBJ2-7, with D perhaps matching TRBD1 or TRBD2 (5 bases each). Trimming cost V 8 bases and J 5 bases, with 22 bases left between them. Per the germline V gene, CDR1 is MNHNS and CDR2 is SASEGT. The CDR3 extends over 15 amino acids. In DNA, the CDR3 is TGTGCCAGCCGTCCCCGGGGCGGGTGGACCCACGAGCAGTACTTC. Translating it yields CASRPRGGWTHEQYF.

There are many counts of this clonotype. This chain connects TRBV10-1 to TRBJ1-4; no firm D call. Trimming removed 6 bases from V and 3 bases from J, with 8 bases in between. The CDR3 runs to 13 residues. Looked up from germline, CDR1 is WNHNN and CDR2 is SYGVQD (reference sequence). Here the CDR3 reads CASSRGANEKLFF. The CDR3 nucleotides are TGCGCCAGCAGCAGAGGAGCTAATGAAAAACTGTTTTTT.

This clonotype was recorded at least ten times. The DNA is omitted, as the CDR3 cannot be located on it reliably, and the CDR3 follows TCRdb's listing. V is TRBV6-5 and J is TRBJ2-5; the table calls TRBD1, which could not be checked here. The CDR3 contains 14 residues when both ends are counted. Per the germline V gene, CDR1 is MNHEY and CDR2 is SVGAGI. CDR3 amino acids: CASSSSTVLETQYF.

This clonotype appeared many times. The chain carries TRBV20-1 and TRBJ2-2; no clear D gene. Trimming took 3 bases from V and 1 from J, leaving 12 bases between them. CDR3 length: 15 amino acids. CDR1 DFQATT and CDR2 SNEGSKA come from the germline V gene (reference sequence). This CDR3 reads CSARDPAENTGELFF. DNA for the CDR3: TGCAGTGCTAGGGACCCCGCCGAGAACACCGGGGAGCTGTTTTTT.

This clonotype was counted only a few times. This chain links TRBV6-2 or TRBV6-3 with TRBJ2-1; tentatively, D is TRBD1 or TRBD2 (5 bases each). The germline CDR1 and CDR2 sequences are MNHEY and SVGEGT. The CDR3 runs 17 residues. Trimming removed 0 bases at V and 0 bases at J, with 12 bases between. The CDR3 spells CASSYSRGASSYNEQFF. CDR3 DNA sequence: TGTGCCAGCAGTTACTCTCGGGGCGCAAGCTCCTACAATGAGCAGTTCTTC.

V and J are TRBV7-6 and TRBJ1-1, with 7 bases matching TRBD1. V was clipped by 1 base and J by 11 bases; unmatched bases: 7. Germline CDR1 is SGHVS and CDR2 is FNYEAQ. The CDR3 consists of 13 residues. The CDR3 loop is CASSLGGGGNAFF. The CDR3 DNA reads as TGTGCCAGCAGCTTAGGAGGGGGCGGCAATGCTTTCTTT.

The J gene is TRBJ2-1, the V gene TRBV9; TRBD2 is a possible D gene (7 bases). CDR1 and CDR2 (germline): SGDLS, YYNGEE. The CDR3 totals 17 residues. V lost 0 bases to trimming and J lost 6 bases, with 19 bases between them. The DNA for the CDR3 is TGTGCCAGCAGCGTAGGGGCGGGGGCGAGTATAGGCAATGAGCAGTTCTTC. Translating gives CASSVGAGASIGNEQFF.

In its sample, this clonotype was seen once. This sequence is one base from a far larger clone and is likely a read error. V is TRBV7-8 and J is TRBJ2-1; D may be TRBD1 (6 bases). V gave up 5 bases and J gave up 10 bases, with 15 bases separating them. CDR1 SGHVS and CDR2 FQNEAQ come from the germline V gene. The CDR3 runs 13 residues. CDR3 sequence: CASSEGHFYEQFF. As DNA, the CDR3 is TGTGCCAGCAGCGAGGGACACTTTTACGAGCAGTTCTTC.

This clonotype was counted ten times or more. The chain couples TRBV7-9 to TRBJ2-7; D is possibly TRBD1 or TRBD2 (5 bases each). The CDR3 totals 12 residues. Germline CDR1 reads SEHNR; CDR2 reads FQNEAQ (reference sequence). The V gene lost 4 bases and the J gene lost 5 bases, with 9 bases spanning the gap. DNA for the CDR3: TGTGCCAGCAGCTCGCTGGGGGACGAGCAGTACTTC. Translating it yields CASSSLGDEQYF.